The present entry profiles one T cell receptor beta chain with its context. Its antigen is currently unknown. At one end, the junction sequence differs from germline, possibly due to a read error. A modified ARM-PCR protocol with three rounds of nested PCR amplified TCRbeta. TCRdb analysed the multiplex PCR reads with MiXCR anew, one entry per CDR3 protein. The sample includes more than 75,000 distinct CDR3 sequences, roughly 80% of them seen just once. This entry belongs to a study of tumor and adjacent non-tumor tissue in lung cancer. Study-level points and caveats: Tumor TCR diversity, when higher, was linked to shorter survival. TCR diversity was significantly greater in tumor than normal lung tissue.

Germline V lookup: CDR1 MNHNS, CDR2 SASEGT. There are 15 residues in the CDR3. No cell sorting was done before RNA was extracted from the tissue. The sample comprised lung tumor tissue. The sequence was obtained from a woman aged 45-65 years with non-small cell lung cancer. The chain is built from TRBV6-1 and TRBJ2-2, with 9 nucleotides matching TRBD2. The CDR3 sequence: CTSSDPGTSSGEPFF. For the CDR3, the DNA is TGTACCAGCAGTGACCCCGGGACTAGCAGTGGGGAGCCGTTTTTT.